A selection of T cell receptor beta chains follows, all from one sample in a study of cytomegalovirus exposure and HLA in healthy donors. Method: immunoSEQ multiplex PCR; TCRdb's copy keeps in-frame clones and lacks some. The table lists approximately 220,000 clones, 90% to 95% of them singletons, with 0.8% to 1.2% in the top ten. The sample taken for sequencing was PBMCs. These receptors all come from a woman under 30 in good health and CMV-seronegative. Both conserved end residues are part of each CDR3. Fields, in order: D gene, J gene, clone size, CDR3 length, V gene, CDR3 protein, CDR3 DNA. A D gene is named only where the DNA matches it firmly. Only some rows state a clone size, as once, few, many or a class for expanded clones.

>TRBD1|TRBJ2-7|few|14|TRBV7-2
CASSLVGQLYEQYF
TGTGCCAGCAGCTTAGTGGGACAGCTCTACGAGCAGTACTTC
>-|TRBJ1-1|-|14|TRBV27
CASSSGTLGTEAFF
TGTGCCAGCAGTTCCGGGACACTGGGGACTGAAGCTTTCTTT
>-|TRBJ1-6|-|14|TRBV9
CASSVDEDYSPLHF
TGTGCCAGCAGCGTAGACGAGGATTATTCACCCCTCCACTTT
>-|TRBJ1-5|-|15|TRBV27
CASSLAGLPYQPQHF
TGTGCCAGCAGTTTGGCAGGGTTGCCATATCAGCCCCAGCATTTT
>-|TRBJ1-2|-|15|TRBV4-1
CASSQHTSGNRGYTF
TGCGCCAGCAGCCAGCACACTTCAGGGAATCGTGGCTACACCTTC
>-|TRBJ2-5|-|13|TRBV29-1
CSVDGGIRETQYF
TGCAGCGTTGACGGGGGAATTCGAGAGACCCAGTACTTC
>-|TRBJ2-7|once|13|TRBV7-3
CASSSGNSYEQYF
TGTGCCAGCAGCTCCGGGAACTCCTACGAGCAGTACTTC
>TRBD1|TRBJ2-7|few|16|TRBV2
CASSSGFPGQVNEQYF
TGTGCCAGCAGTTCGGGATTTCCGGGACAGGTCAACGAGCAGTACTTC
>TRBD1|TRBJ2-7|-|16|TRBV5-1
CASSLRLGRQGYEQYF
TGCGCCAGCAGCTTGAGGCTTGGTAGACAGGGCTACGAGCAGTACTTC
>-|TRBJ2-1|-|15|TRBV7-2
CASSLAVGSYNEQFF
TGTGCCAGCAGTTTAGCGGTCGGTTCCTACAATGAGCAGTTCTTC
>-|TRBJ1-1|-|14|TRBV30
CAWSEDPGIAEAFF
TGTGCCTGGAGTGAAGACCCAGGGATCGCTGAAGCTTTCTTT
>TRBD2|TRBJ2-5|-|15|TRBV30
CAWTGGGPYQETQYF
TGTGCCTGGACCGGCGGGGGGCCGTACCAAGAGACCCAGTACTTC
>-|TRBJ2-3|-|16|TRBV10-1
CASGASSASRTDTQYF
TGCGCCAGCGGGGCCTCTAGCGCCTCTAGGACAGATACGCAGTATTTT
>TRBD1|TRBJ1-2|-|14|TRBV2
CASRIRGRGYGYTF
TGTGCCAGCAGGATCAGGGGGCGGGGGTATGGCTACACCTTC
>-|TRBJ2-3|-|15|TRBV11-2
CASSLYSRGTDTQYF
TGTGCCAGCAGCTTATACTCGCGTGGCACAGATACGCAGTATTTT
>-|TRBJ2-5|-|16|TRBV6-1
CASSEPFRTFQETQYF
TGTGCCAGCAGTGAACCATTCCGGACTTTCCAAGAGACCCAGTACTTC
>-|TRBJ1-1|-|13|TRBV5-1
CASSLETVTEAFF
TGCGCCAGCAGCTTGGAGACAGTCACTGAAGCTTTCTTT
>-|TRBJ2-7|-|17|TRBV5-1
CASSLGNRLGDLYEQYF
TGCGCCAGCAGCTTGGGGAACCGACTTGGCGACCTCTACGAGCAGTACTTC
>-|TRBJ1-2|-|14|TRBV2
CASSAGVEVNGYTF
TGTGCCAGCAGTGCAGGGGTAGAAGTGAATGGCTACACCTTC
>-|TRBJ2-3|once|14|TRBV27
CASSSSARWDTQYF
TGTGCCAGCAGTAGTTCGGCTAGGTGGGATACGCAGTATTTT
>TRBD1|TRBJ1-1|-|13|TRBV10-2
CASRGQGNTEAFF
TGCGCCAGCAGGGGACAGGGGAACACTGAAGCTTTCTTT
>TRBD2|TRBJ2-2|once|17|TRBV5-4
CASSPGLAGRHTGELFF
TGTGCCAGCAGCCCGGGACTAGCGGGCCGGCACACCGGGGAGCTGTTTTTT
>TRBD2|TRBJ2-2|-|15|TRBV11-2
CASSFPGLAGWELFF
TGTGCCAGCAGCTTTCCGGGACTAGCGGGATGGGAGCTGTTTTTT
>TRBD2|TRBJ2-1|-|13|TRBV6-6
CASTGGSYNEQFF
TGTGCCAGCACGGGAGGTTCCTACAATGAGCAGTTCTTC
>-|TRBJ2-1|-|11|TRBV19
CASKTSNEQFF
TGTGCCAGTAAAACTAGCAATGAGCAGTTCTTC
>-|TRBJ2-3|-|14|TRBV7-8
CASSSGTSTDTQYF
TGTGCCAGCAGCTCTGGGACTTCCACAGATACGCAGTATTTT
>TRBD1|TRBJ2-7|-|14|TRBV30
CAWSEGTGNYEQYF
TGTGCCTGGAGTGAGGGGACAGGTAACTACGAGCAGTACTTC
>-|TRBJ2-3|-|11|TRBV28
CASSLPSAQYF
TGTGCCAGCAGTTTACCCTCTGCGCAGTATTTT
>-|TRBJ1-5|few|16|TRBV5-6
CASSLGALGSNQPQHF
TGTGCCAGCAGCTTAGGGGCTCTGGGCAGCAATCAGCCCCAGCATTTT
>-|TRBJ1-2|-|12|TRBV30
CAWSVGSHGYTF
TGTGCCTGGAGTGTGGGGAGCCATGGCTACACCTTC